The rows below give T cell receptor beta chains drawn from one sample of a study of liver allograft versus peripheral blood T cells. TCRdb independently ran MiXCR on the reads; one entry per CDR3 protein. The data hold roughly 6,700 distinct CDR3 sequences, with 15% to 20% observed a single time. The source is a human patient who had a liver transplant. Some of the T cells might come from the graft donor. CDR3s include the opening cysteine and the closing phenylalanine or tryptophan. A D gene is named only where the DNA matches it firmly. Where a row states a size, it is once, few, many or the class of an expanded clone; other rows omit it.

TGTGCCAGCAGCTTAGTTGGAGAGGGTTACAATGAGCAGTTCTTC,CASSLVGEGYNEQFF,TRBJ2-1,-,TRBV7-9,once
TGTGCCAGCAGTATCCCTAGCGGGGGGGCCCACAATGAGCAGTTCTTC,CASSIPSGGAHNEQFF,TRBJ2-1,TRBD2,TRBV27,many
TGCAGCGTTGAGTTACTAGCGGGGGGGCTATACAATGAGCAGTTCTTC,CSVELLAGGLYNEQFF,TRBJ2-1,TRBD2,TRBV29-1,many
TGTGCCAGCAGCCTGCCTTTAAGCGGGGGTAACCCCTACGAGCAGTACTTC,CASSLPLSGGNPYEQYF,TRBJ2-7,TRBD2,TRBV7-2,medium-sized
TGTGCCAGCAGTGAAGGGGTAGGAAGCTCCTACGAGCAGTACTTC,CASSEGVGSSYEQYF,TRBJ2-7,-,TRBV6-1,many
TGTGCCAGCAGCCCGACAGGGGATGGCGAGACCCAGTACTTC,CASSPTGDGETQYF,TRBJ2-5,TRBD1,TRBV7-3,-
TGTGCCAGTAGTATAGGACTTGGACAGGTATACAATGAGCAGTTCTTC,CASSIGLGQVYNEQFF,TRBJ2-1,TRBD1,TRBV19,many
TGTGCCAGCAGCTTAACGTTACAGGGGGCTACCGGGGAGCTGTTTTTT,CASSLTLQGATGELFF,TRBJ2-2,TRBD1,TRBV7-3,-
TGTGCCAGCAGTTTACCTGGGAGGGGTCAGCCCCAGCATTTT,CASSLPGRGQPQHF,TRBJ1-5,-,TRBV12-3/TRBV12-4,-
TGTGCCAGCAGCGTAGGGGATAGCGGGGCCTACGAGCAGTACTTC,CASSVGDSGAYEQYF,TRBJ2-7,TRBD2,TRBV9,many
TGTGCCAGTAGGCGCCCGTGGGAGGCCACTGAAGCTTTCTTT,CASRRPWEATEAFF,TRBJ1-1,-,TRBV19,-
TGTGCCTGGAGTGTACAGGGGGACACTGAAGCTTTCTTT,CAWSVQGDTEAFF,TRBJ1-1,TRBD1,TRBV30,many
TGTGCCAGCAGCAGGCCGGACAGGGAATACACTGAAGCTTTCTTT,CASSRPDREYTEAFF,TRBJ1-1,TRBD1,TRBV7-9,few
TGTGCCACCAGCAGAGACAGGGGGCCGTGGAATGAAAAACTGTTTTTT,CATSRDRGPWNEKLFF,TRBJ1-4,TRBD1,TRBV15,few
TGTGCCAGCAGCTCTTCTAGATGGGGGGACAACAATGAGCAGTTCTTC,CASSSSRWGDNNEQFF,TRBJ2-1,-,TRBV9,-
TGTGCCACCAGTGCCGGGACTAGCGGGGGGGGGAACACCGGGGAGCTGTTTTTT,CATSAGTSGGGNTGELFF,TRBJ2-2,TRBD2,TRBV24-1,medium-sized
TGTGCCAGCACTGTTATGAACACTGAAGCTTTCTTT,CASTVMNTEAFF,TRBJ1-1,-,TRBV16,-
TGTGCCAGCAGTTTCGGACAGTCCCAGTACTTC,CASSFGQSQYF,TRBJ2-7,-,TRBV27,few
TGTGCCATCAACTCGGACAGGGGGCCGGGCTACACCTTC,CAINSDRGPGYTF,TRBJ1-2,TRBD1,TRBV10-3,-
TGTGCCAGCAGTTTATCGGGGATCACTGAAGCTTTCTTT,CASSLSGITEAFF,TRBJ1-1,-,TRBV27,many
TGCAGTGCTAGAGCCCCTGAATTGCGCTGGAGTGGCTACACCTTC,CSARAPELRWSGYTF,TRBJ1-2,-,TRBV20-1,-
TGTGCCAGCAGGGAGGGGGTTGAAGCTTTCTTT,CASREGVEAFF,TRBJ1-1,-,TRBV6-1,-
TGTGCCAGCAGTGAATGGGAAGTTGCCTACGAGCAGTACTTC,CASSEWEVAYEQYF,TRBJ2-7,-,TRBV6-1,medium-sized
TGTGCCAGCAGCCCCCGCGACGGTAGCTCCTACAATGAGCAGTTCTTC,CASSPRDGSSYNEQFF,TRBJ2-1,-,TRBV27,many
TGTGCCAGCAGCTTAGTAGACACTGAAGCTTTCTTT,CASSLVDTEAFF,TRBJ1-1,-,TRBV13,many
TGTGCCAGCCTACCTCGGGTAACGCAAAACACTGAAGCTTTCTTT,CASLPRVTQNTEAFF,TRBJ1-1,-,TRBV19,few
TGTGCCAGCAGCTTGTCCGCGAAAAGCTCCTATAATTCACCCCTCCACTTT,CASSLSAKSSYNSPLHF,TRBJ1-6,-,TRBV5-6,many
TGTGCCAGTAGTATGCAAGAGGGTTACGAGCAGTACTTC,CASSMQEGYEQYF,TRBJ2-7,-,TRBV19,few
TGTGCCAGCAGTGAGGTACAGGGCTCTGAAGCTTTCTTT,CASSEVQGSEAFF,TRBJ1-1,-,TRBV6-1,many